The 14 T cell receptor beta chains reported below all come from one sample, sequenced in a study of T cell responses to AZD1222 COVID-19 vaccine. Produced via immunoSEQ multiplex PCR; TCRdb's table is partial and in-frame only. Here the sample spans around 100,000 clones, 87% being singletons. The sequencing here drew on peripheral blood, taken on day 0 of MenACWY control vaccination. These receptors were taken from an adult in good health.

The chain carries TRBV4-3 and TRBJ2-7, with D possibly TRBD1 on 6 matching bases. The V gene lost 0 bases and the J gene lost 3 bases, with 12 bases spanning the gap. Germline CDR1 and CDR2: LGHNA and YSLEER. CDR3 length: 15 amino acids. The CDR3 coding sequence is TGCGCCAGCAGCCAAGATAAAGGACAGTTCTACGAGCAGTACTTC. Translation: CASSQDKGQFYEQYF.

CDR3 residues: CASSQGTVYNEQFF. The CDR3 DNA follows: TGTGCCAGCAGCCAAGGGACAGTTTACAATGAGCAGTTCTTC. This chain uses TRBV3-1 (or the pseudogene TRBV3-2) with TRBJ2-1; perhaps TRBD1 as D (6 bases). CDR3 length equals 14 residues. Germline CDR1 LGHDT, CDR2 YNNKEL (reference sequence). The ends were cut back, 1 base at V and 4 bases at J, with 8 bases in the middle.

To note about this clone: Other DNA sequences from this sample encode an identical CDR3 as well. The V call is TRBV11-3, the J call TRBJ2-7; TRBD1 matches 8 bases. CDR3 length: 14 amino acids. J was trimmed by 1 base and V by 1 base; bases with no gene match: 0. Germline V lookup: CDR1 SGHNT, CDR2 YENEEA. The CDR3 bases are TGTGCCAGCAGCTTAGGGGACAGGTCCTACGAGCAGTACTTC. It translates to CASSLGDRSYEQYF. The full variable domain, its missing parts supplied by reference TRBV11-3 and TRBJ2-7, is EAGVVQSPRYKIIEKKQPVAFWCNPISGHNTLYWYLQNLGQGPELLIRYENEEAVDDSQLPKDRFSAERLKGVDSTLKIQPAELGDSAVYLCASSLGDRSYEQYFGPGTRLTVT.

CDR3 DNA: TGTGCCAGTAGGAGGGGGGCCCTGGCCGACGAGCAGTACTTC. Protein sequence: CASRRGALADEQYF. The chain has TRBV19 and TRBJ2-7, with D perhaps matching TRBD1 or TRBD2 (6 bases each). Germline loops: CDR1 LNHDA, CDR2 SQIVND (reference sequence). This CDR3 has 14 amino acids. The ends were cut back, 6 bases at V and 5 bases at J, with 17 bases in the middle.

This clone was found a few times. V is TRBV6-5 and J is TRBJ1-1, with 11 bases fitting TRBD1. The CDR3 spans 15 residues. V shed 2 bases and J 4 bases; nucleotides not matched to a gene: 3. CDR1 is MNHEY and CDR2 is SVGAGI in the germline V gene. DNA for the CDR3: TGTGCCAGCAGTTACCCGGGACAGGGGGTCACTGAAGCTTTCTTT. Its protein is CASSYPGQGVTEAFF.

This sequence joins TRBV3-1 (or the pseudogene TRBV3-2) and TRBJ2-3; 8 bases are a match to TRBD1. V trimming: 1 base; J trimming: 2 bases; junction bases outside the gene matches: 11. The germline V gene encodes CDR1 LGHDT and CDR2 YNNKEL (reference sequence). The CDR3 has 18 amino acids. The CDR3 sequence: CASSQGLAGGTNTDTQYF. Here the CDR3 DNA reads TGTGCCAGCAGCCAAGGTTTGGCAGGGGGCACCAACACAGATACGCAGTATTTT.

The chain employs TRBV28 and TRBJ2-5, with a possible D match to TRBD2 (6 bases). Trimming took 8 bases from V and 1 from J, leaving 14 bases between them. CDR1 is MDHEN, CDR2 SYDVKM, per germline. The CDR3 has 14 amino acids. DNA of the CDR3: TGTGCCAGCTCGAAAACGGGGGTCCAAGAGACCCAGTACTTC. This sequence encodes CASSKTGVQETQYF.

This clone has a handful of counts. The V and J genes are TRBV18 and TRBJ1-5; D possibly corresponds to TRBD1 (5 bases). V was clipped by 3 bases and J by 2 bases, with 5 bases between them. Germline V CDR1 and CDR2: KGHSH, LQKENI. The CDR3 is made up of 13 amino acids. This CDR3 is CASSPTGNQPQHF. DNA for the CDR3: TGTGCCAGCTCACCGACAGGCAATCAGCCCCAGCATTTT. The entire variable domain, with the rest obtained from reference TRBV18 and TRBJ1-5, is as follows: NAGVMQNPRHLVRRRGQEARLRCSPMKGHSHVYWYRQLPEEGLKFMVYLQKENIIDESGMPKERFSAEFPKEGPSILRIQQVVRGDSAAYFCASSPTGNQPQHFGDGTRLSIL.

This clone was detected only once. The chain joins TRBV28 to TRBJ2-7, with D possibly being TRBD2 (6 bases). CDR1 is MDHEN and CDR2 is SYDVKM in the germline V gene. The V end was cut by 3 bases, the J end by 4 bases, with 16 bases between. The CDR3 runs to 15 residues. The CDR3, as DNA: TGTGCCAGCAGTTTTCAGAGCGGGTGGTGGTACGAGCAGTACTTC. This translates into CASSFQSGWWYEQYF.

The gene calls are TRBV6-5 and TRBJ2-2; tentatively, D is TRBD2 (6 bases). Germline values: CDR1 MNHEY, CDR2 SVGAGI. Trimming cost V 4 bases and J 5 bases, with 14 bases left between them. The CDR3 covers 15 residues. The chain's CDR3 is CASSLEGLRTGELFF. CDR3 coding DNA: TGTGCCAGCAGTTTAGAGGGACTTAGGACCGGGGAGCTGTTTTTT.

The chain employs TRBV27 and TRBJ2-7; a possible D gene is TRBD1 (6 bases). V lost 2 bases and J lost 1, with 12 bases in between. The CDR3 is made up of 15 amino acids. Germline V gene lookup returns CDR1 MNHEY and CDR2 SMNVEV (reference sequence). CDR3 DNA: TGTGCCAGCAGTTTACGGCAGGGGTTTTCCTACGAGCAGTACTTC. Its protein product is CASSLRQGFSYEQYF.

V is TRBV28 and J is TRBJ1-2, with TRBD1 as a possible D gene (6 bases). The CDR3 is 13 amino acids. V was cut by 6 bases and J by 4 bases, with 12 bases left in between. Germline loops: CDR1 MDHEN, CDR2 SYDVKM. The CDR3 DNA is TGTGCCAGCAGCCAGCCCAGGGGCTATGGCTACACCTTC. Protein sequence: CASSQPRGYGYTF.

The chain employs TRBV5-4 and TRBJ1-3; the D is unclear. V lost 0 bases to trimming and J lost 2 bases, with 3 bases between them. The CDR3 is made up of 13 amino acids. Germline V gives CDR1 SGHNT, CDR2 YYREEE (reference sequence). Written as DNA, the CDR3 is TGTGCCAGCAGCTTGGCAGCTGGAAACACCATATATTTT. Its protein product is CASSLAAGNTIYF.

CDR3 loop: CASSQPTRKREQFF. CDR3 nucleotides: TGTGCCAGCAGCCAGCCCACTAGAAAGCGGGAGCAGTTCTTC. The chain combines TRBV7-3 with TRBJ2-1; a weak D match, TRBD2 (5 bases). This CDR3 has 14 amino acids. The germline V gene has CDR1 SGHTA and CDR2 FQGTGA. V was shortened by 5 bases and J by 10 bases, with 18 bases between the two germline ends.